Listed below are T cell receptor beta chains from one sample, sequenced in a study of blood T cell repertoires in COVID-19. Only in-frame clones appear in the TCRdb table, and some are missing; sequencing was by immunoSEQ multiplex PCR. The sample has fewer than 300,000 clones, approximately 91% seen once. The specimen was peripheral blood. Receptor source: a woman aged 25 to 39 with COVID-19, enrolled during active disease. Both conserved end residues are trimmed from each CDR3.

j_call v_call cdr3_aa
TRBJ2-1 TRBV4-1 ASSQGPSGQGNNEQF
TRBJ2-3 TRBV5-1 ASSFEGEVDTQY
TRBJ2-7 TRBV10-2 ASRWSSEQY
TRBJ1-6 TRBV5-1 ASSLELRNNSPLH
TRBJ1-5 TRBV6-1 ASSEVRDQPQH
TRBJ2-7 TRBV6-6 ASSSSRQGAYEQY
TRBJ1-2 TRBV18 ASSPPGQGATYGYT
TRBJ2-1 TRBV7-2 ASSLGTSAYNEQF
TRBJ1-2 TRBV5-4 ASSLESGGSGYT
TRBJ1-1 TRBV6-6 ASSREAGQQAF
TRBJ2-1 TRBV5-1 ASSSGQGHNEQF
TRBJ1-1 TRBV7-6 ASALSGTTNTEAF
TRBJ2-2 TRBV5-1 ASSLATSGSTGELF
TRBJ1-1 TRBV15 ATSPVDVRGNTEAF
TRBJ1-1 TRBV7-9 ASSLDLGQMNTEAF
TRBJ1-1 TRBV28 ASRLGETEAF
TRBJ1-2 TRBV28 ASTQGLFYGYT
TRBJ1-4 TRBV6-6 ASSYDTRAGKLF
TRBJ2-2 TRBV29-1 SVEEGTPTNTGELF
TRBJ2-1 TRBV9 ASSASSGSYNEQF
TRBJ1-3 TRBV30 AWSWGSVSGNTIY
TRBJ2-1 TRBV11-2 ASSLGPGTGVDNEQF
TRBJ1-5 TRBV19 ASSTGQGNNQPQH
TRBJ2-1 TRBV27 ASSLQGNEQF
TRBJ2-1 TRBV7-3 ASSFGTSGYNEQF
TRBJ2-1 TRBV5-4 ASSSGQGGDNEQF
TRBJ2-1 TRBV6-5 ASSLQGRRAYNEQF
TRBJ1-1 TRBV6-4 ASSESGTVSQEAF
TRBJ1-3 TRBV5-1 ASSSGTGSGNTIY
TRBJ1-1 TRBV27 ASSPTVGGEGKTEAF
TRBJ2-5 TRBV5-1 ASSSGLAQETQY
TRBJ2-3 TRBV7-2 ASSVLGHEASTDTQY
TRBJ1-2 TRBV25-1 ASSDRGYWAPNYGYT
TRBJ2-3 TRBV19 ASSRDGGAVFTDTQY
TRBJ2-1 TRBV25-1 ASRPNPPYNEQF
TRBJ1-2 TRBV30 AWSSTGTYGYT
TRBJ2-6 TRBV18 ASSPAGQGYGANVLT
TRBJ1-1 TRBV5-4 ASSPTLSGAGNTEAF
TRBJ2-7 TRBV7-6 ASSLAPARGNEQY
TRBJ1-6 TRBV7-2 ASSLLIGQDLNSPLH
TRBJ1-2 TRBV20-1 SASSVTGYGYT
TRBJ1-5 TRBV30 AWSGFQGSNQPQH
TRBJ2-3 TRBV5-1 ASSGTGRTDTQY
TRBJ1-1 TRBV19 ASHGRDRENTEAF
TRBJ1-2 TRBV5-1 ASSGQGANYGYT